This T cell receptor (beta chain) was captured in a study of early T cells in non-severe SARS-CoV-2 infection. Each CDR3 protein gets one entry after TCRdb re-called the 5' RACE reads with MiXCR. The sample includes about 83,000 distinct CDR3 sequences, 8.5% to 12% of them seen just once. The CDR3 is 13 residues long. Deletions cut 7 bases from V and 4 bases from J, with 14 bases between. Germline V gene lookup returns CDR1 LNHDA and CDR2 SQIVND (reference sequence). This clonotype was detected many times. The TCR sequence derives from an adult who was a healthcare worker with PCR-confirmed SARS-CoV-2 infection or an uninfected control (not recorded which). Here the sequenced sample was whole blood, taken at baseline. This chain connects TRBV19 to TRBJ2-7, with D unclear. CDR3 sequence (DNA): TGTGCCAGTAAAGATCCTTACCTATACGAGCAGTACTTC. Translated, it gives CASKDPYLYEQYF.